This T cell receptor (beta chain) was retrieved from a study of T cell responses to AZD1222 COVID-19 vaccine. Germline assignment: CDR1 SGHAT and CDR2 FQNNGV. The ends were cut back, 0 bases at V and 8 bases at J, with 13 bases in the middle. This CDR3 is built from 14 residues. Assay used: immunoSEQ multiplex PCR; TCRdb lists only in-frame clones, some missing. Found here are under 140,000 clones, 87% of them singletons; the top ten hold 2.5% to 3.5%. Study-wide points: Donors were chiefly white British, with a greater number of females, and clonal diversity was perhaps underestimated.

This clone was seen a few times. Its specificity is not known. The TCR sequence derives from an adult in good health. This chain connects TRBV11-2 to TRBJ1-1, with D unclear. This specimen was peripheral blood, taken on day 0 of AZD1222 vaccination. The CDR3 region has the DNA TGTGCCAGCAGCTTAGAAGGCAGCCTACGCGAAGCTTTCTTT. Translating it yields CASSLEGSLREAFF.